The source of this T cell receptor beta chain is a study of beta chain features in type 1 diabetes listed by TCRdb under 2018. Background for the entire study: Mean age, gender distribution, total cell number and subset yield were not different between patients and healthy donors. Naive and central memory subsets were obtained from all 30 or so donors, but regulatory and stem cell-like memory subsets were isolated from only 8 patients and 8 healthy donors. In the study, TCRB repertoires of sorted circulating CD4+ T cell subsets from recently diagnosed type 1 diabetes patients were compared with those of matched healthy donors. Across all samples, almost 110 million sorted cells were examined, and cell number per subset correlated strongly with RNA yield.

Study-wide conclusions, independent of this receptor: Because the HLA sub-analyses included only small numbers of individuals, any influence of HLA type on TCRB rearrangement was left unresolved. Shorter templates might be favored by PCR, yet because patient and control samples were amplified and corrected together, any such skew would affect both groups equally. Naive, central memory and regulatory TCRB repertoires appeared to be more similar among patients than among healthy donors. Patients with type 1 diabetes made fewer insertions and deleted more nucleotides at VDJ recombination sites, implying thymic rearrangement abnormalities. Because cDNA rather than genomic DNA was sequenced, highly expressing activated cells could have been over-represented, although no difference in activation and CD3 levels was found between groups. A moderate but significant shortening of TCRB CDR3 length was observed in type 1 diabetes patients in all four CD4+ subsets.

Concerning this clone itself: Its antigen specificity is not known. No base quality values were provided; no much bigger clone lies one nucleotide off.

Trimming takes 6 bases off V and 7 bases off J; junction bases not matched to a gene: 7. Per the germline V gene (reference sequence), LNHDA is the CDR1 and SQIVND is the CDR2. The CDR3 runs 16 residues from the cysteine to the phenylalanine. Left in the record is the CDR3 DNA by itself, 48 bases read in frame from the first base. The entire amount of isolated RNA was reverse transcribed using the High Capacity cDNA Reverse Transcription Kit, so the sequenced TCRB transcripts were expressed ones. Deep immunoSEQ sequencing was performed on naive, central memory and regulatory T cell samples, with an average of about 3.57 million total reads per sample. After sorted cells were lysed in RLT buffer, RNA was extracted with DNase-treated RNeasy Micro or Mini kits, with the choice depending on cell number. To prevent cross-contamination, every cell subset was processed on its own, while patient and healthy donor samples were processed together. The immunoSEQ multiplex PCR was used to amplify TCRB sequences from cDNA, generating 87-bp fragments that spanned the CDR3 region. The amplicons were sequenced using the Illumina HiSeq platform. Per the original workflow: PCR bias was computationally corrected using synthetic template baselines, reads within Hamming distance 2 were collapsed, and singletons that could not be merged were discarded. Reads were aligned to IMGT to assign V, D and J genes, CDR3 length, and insertions or deletions at six rearrangement sites. Within each subset, clonotype counts were normalized to sorted cell number, and only after that were true diversity and Gini coefficients computed with the tcR R package. Repertoire sharing was quantified using the overlap coefficient calculated on TCRB nucleotide sequences. The table comes from immuneACCESS by way of TCRdb, which keeps in-frame sequences with V and J called. Part of the clones is missing from these tables; in studies checked, under half for an unresolved V gene and the rest for unknown reasons. V and J calls and clone size are copied from that table; D and trimming were computed from the DNA. The sample contains 40,000 to 45,000 clones, 49% of them found a single time. The top ten clonotypes cover 0.72% of the sample.

A single peripheral blood draw of about 116 mL on average was collected from each donor into heparinised tubes. Using a panel that included CD45RO, CCR7, CD25, CD127, CD95 and CD27, naive, central memory, regulatory and stem cell-like memory CD4+ T cells were sorted on a BD FACSAria II. A purity above 98% was achieved for all sorted populations. PBMCs were separated immediately by Lymphoprep density gradient centrifugation and were stained directly, without being cultured. So that batch effects would be minimized, each experiment stained and sorted samples in pairs, pairing one healthy donor with one patient.

The sequence joins TRBV19 to TRBJ2-1, and 15 junction bases match TRBD2. Sequenced input: central memory CD4+ T cells from blood. The TCR was taken from a woman between 18 and 30 years old in good health. The CDR3 protein is CASSWGLAGGGNEQFF. The DNA sequence is as follows: TGTGCCAGTAGCTGGGGACTAGCGGGGGGAGGAAATGAGCAGTTCTTC.